What follows is one T cell receptor (beta chain) and its context. CDR1 is SGHNT and CDR2 is YYREEE in the germline V gene (reference sequence). V lost 3 bases, J lost 6 bases, and 10 bases stayed unmatched. The CDR3 runs 16 residues. This record belongs to a study of blood T cell repertoires in COVID-19. At the level of the study: Italy, Spain and the United States were the sources of the convalescent and acute COVID-19 samples. PBMCs, B-cell-depleted T cells, or T cells were the source of the cDNA or gDNA that made up the material.

As processed by the authors: The assay estimated nucleated cells by amplifying reference gene primers. Libraries were prepared by immunoSEQ multiplex PCR; TCRdb keeps only in-frame clonotypes and omits some of them. V and J calls and clone size are as listed in that table; D and trimming were resolved from the DNA. The sample lists under 150,000 clones, about four fifths occurring once. V is TRBV5-4 and J is TRBJ1-1; TRBD1 aligns across 11 bases. This clonotype originated in a human donor in a cohort sampled during active COVID-19. The specimen was peripheral blood. The CDR3, as DNA: TGTGCCAGCAGCTCGTCCCGGGACAGGGGGTGGGCTGAAGCTTTCTTT. Its translation is CASSSSRDRGWAEAFF. The entire variable domain, with the rest obtained from reference TRBV5-4 and TRBJ1-1, is as follows: ETGVTQSPTHLIKTRGQQVTLRCSSQSGHNTVSWYQQALGQGPQFIFQYYREEENGRGNFPPRFSGLQFPNYSSELNVNALELDDSALYLCASSSSRDRGWAEAFFGQGTRLTVV.